This T cell receptor (beta chain) was documented in a study of cytomegalovirus exposure and HLA in healthy donors. The study ran its PCR with 60 Vbeta and 13 Jbeta primers. The table came from immunoSEQ multiplex PCR; TCRdb's copy has only in-frame clones and leaves some out. The table lists around 170,000 clones, over 75% of them singletons. This clone was counted once. Sequencing was done on a sample of PBMCs. This receptor was taken from a man aged 60-69 years in good health and CMV-seronegative.

CDR3 nucleotide sequence: TGTGCCAGCAGCTTTTACAGTCCCCAAGGTGGCTACACCTTC. Translation: CASSFYSPQGGYTF. This chain uses TRBV5-6 with TRBJ1-2; no clear D. Trimming shortened V by 2 bases and J by 7 bases, and 15 bases separated the two germline ends. CDR3 length: 14 residues. Germline CDR1 SGHDT, CDR2 YYEEEE.